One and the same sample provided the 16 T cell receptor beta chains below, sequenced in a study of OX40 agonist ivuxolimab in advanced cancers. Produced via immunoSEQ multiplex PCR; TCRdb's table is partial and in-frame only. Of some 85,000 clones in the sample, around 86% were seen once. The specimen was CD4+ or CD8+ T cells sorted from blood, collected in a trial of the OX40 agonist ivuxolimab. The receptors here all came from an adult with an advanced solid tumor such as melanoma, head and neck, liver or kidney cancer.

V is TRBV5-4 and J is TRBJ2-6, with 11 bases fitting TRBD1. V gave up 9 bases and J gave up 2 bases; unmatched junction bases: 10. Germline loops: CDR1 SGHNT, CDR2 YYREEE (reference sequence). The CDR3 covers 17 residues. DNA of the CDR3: TGTGCCACGACGAGGTGGACAGGGGGCACTGGGGCCAACGTCCTGACTTTC. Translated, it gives CATTRWTGGTGANVLTF.

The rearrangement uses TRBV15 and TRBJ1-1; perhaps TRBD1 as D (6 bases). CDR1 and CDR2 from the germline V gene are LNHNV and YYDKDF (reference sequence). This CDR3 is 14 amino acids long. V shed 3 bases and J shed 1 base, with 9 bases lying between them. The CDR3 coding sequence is TGTGCCACCAGCAGGGGACACCCGAACACTGAAGCTTTCTTT. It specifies CATSRGHPNTEAFF.

In DNA form, the CDR3 reads TGTGCCAGCAGTGGGACAGAATTTTCGAATCAGCCCCAGCATTTT. Amino acids: CASSGTEFSNQPQHF. V is TRBV6-1 and J is TRBJ1-5; D may be TRBD1 (6 bases). V was clipped by 4 bases and J by 4 bases, with 14 bases between them. This CDR3 comprises 15 residues. Germline CDR1 is MNHNS and CDR2 is SASEGT.

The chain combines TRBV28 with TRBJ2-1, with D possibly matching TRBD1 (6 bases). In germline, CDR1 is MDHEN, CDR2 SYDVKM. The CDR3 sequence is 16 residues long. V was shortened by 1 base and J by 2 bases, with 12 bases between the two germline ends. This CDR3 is CASSLFQGTTYNEQFF. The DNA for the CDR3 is TGTGCCAGCAGTTTATTTCAGGGGACCACCTACAATGAGCAGTTCTTC.

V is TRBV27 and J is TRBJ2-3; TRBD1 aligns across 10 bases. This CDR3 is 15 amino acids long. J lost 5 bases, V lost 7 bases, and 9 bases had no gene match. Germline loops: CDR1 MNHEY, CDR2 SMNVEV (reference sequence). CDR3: CASTPTGGIGDTQYF. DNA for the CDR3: TGTGCCAGCACCCCGACAGGGGGCATCGGAGATACGCAGTATTTT.

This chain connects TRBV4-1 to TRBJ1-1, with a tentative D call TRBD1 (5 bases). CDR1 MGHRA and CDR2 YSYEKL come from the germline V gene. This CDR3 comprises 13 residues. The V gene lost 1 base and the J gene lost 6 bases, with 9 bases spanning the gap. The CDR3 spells CASSQVRGAEAFF. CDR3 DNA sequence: TGCGCCAGCAGCCAAGTTAGGGGCGCTGAAGCTTTCTTT.

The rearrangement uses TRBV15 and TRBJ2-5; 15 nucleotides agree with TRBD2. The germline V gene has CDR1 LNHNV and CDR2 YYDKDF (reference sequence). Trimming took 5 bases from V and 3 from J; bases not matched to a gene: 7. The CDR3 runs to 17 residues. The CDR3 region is CATSGGLAGGSEETQYF. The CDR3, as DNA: TGTGCCACCAGCGGAGGACTAGCGGGAGGGTCTGAAGAGACCCAGTACTTC.

The CDR3 reads CASGLVRSSGRSNEQFF. For the CDR3, the DNA is TGTGCTAGTGGTTTGGTACGCTCTAGCGGGAGGTCAAATGAGCAGTTCTTC. The gene calls are TRBV12-5 and TRBJ2-1, with 11 nucleotides matching TRBD2. CDR1 is LGHNT and CDR2 is FRNRAP in the germline V gene. This CDR3 comprises 17 residues. After removal of 0 bases from V and 7 bases from J, the junction contained 8 bases not matched to a gene.

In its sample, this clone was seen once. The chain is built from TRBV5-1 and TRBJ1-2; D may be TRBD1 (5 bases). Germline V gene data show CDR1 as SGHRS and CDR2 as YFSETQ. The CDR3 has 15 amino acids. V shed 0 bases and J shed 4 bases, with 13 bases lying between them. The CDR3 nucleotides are TGCGCCAGCAGCTTGGAACCGGGGCTAGTCTATGGCTACACCTTC. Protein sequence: CASSLEPGLVYGYTF. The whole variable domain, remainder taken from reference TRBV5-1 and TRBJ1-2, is KAGVTQTPRYLIKTRGQQVTLSCSPISGHRSVSWYQQTPGQGLQFLFEYFSETQRNKGNFPGRFSGRQFSNSRSEMNVSTLELGDSALYLCASSLEPGLVYGYTFGSGTRLTVV.

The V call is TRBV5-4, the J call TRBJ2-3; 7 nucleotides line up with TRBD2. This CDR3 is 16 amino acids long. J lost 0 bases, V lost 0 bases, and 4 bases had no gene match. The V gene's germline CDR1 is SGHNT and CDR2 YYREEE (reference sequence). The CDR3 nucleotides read TGTGCCAGCAGCTTGGAAGGGAGGGCTAGCACAGATACGCAGTATTTT. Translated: CASSLEGRASTDTQYF.

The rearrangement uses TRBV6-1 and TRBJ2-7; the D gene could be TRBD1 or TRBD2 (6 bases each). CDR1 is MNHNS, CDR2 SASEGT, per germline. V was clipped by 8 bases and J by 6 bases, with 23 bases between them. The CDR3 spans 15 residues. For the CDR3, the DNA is TGTGCCAGCGGAGGGGGGCCCCGAACTAACTCCGAGCAGTACTTC. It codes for CASGGGPRTNSEQYF.

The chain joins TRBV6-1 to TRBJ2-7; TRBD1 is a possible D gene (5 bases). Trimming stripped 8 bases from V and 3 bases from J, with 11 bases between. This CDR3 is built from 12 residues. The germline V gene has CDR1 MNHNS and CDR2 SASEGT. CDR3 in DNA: TGTGCCAGCGGTTTACAGGACTACGAGCAGTACTTC. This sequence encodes CASGLQDYEQYF.

The CDR3 sequence: CASSGMGGYGYTF. The CDR3 region has the DNA TGTGCCAGCAGTGGGATGGGGGGCTATGGCTACACCTTC. This rearrangement joins TRBV7-2 to TRBJ1-2; D is perhaps TRBD1 (5 bases). Trimming stripped 6 bases from V and 4 bases from J, with 12 bases between. Germline V CDR1 and CDR2: SGHTA, FQGNSA. This CDR3 is 13 amino acids long.

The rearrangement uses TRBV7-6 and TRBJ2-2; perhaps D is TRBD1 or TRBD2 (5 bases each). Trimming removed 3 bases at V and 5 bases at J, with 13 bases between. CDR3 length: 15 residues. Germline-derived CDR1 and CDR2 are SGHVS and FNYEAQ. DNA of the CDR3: TGTGCCAGCAGCTTGGGGGATGTTGGAACCGGGGAGCTGTTTTTT. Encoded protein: CASSLGDVGTGELFF. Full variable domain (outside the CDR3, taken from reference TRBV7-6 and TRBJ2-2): GAGVSQSPRYKVTKRGQDVALRCDPISGHVSLYWYRQALGQGPEFLTYFNYEAQQDKSGLPNDRFSAERPEGSISTLTIQRTEQRDSAMYRCASSLGDVGTGELFFGEGSRLTVL.

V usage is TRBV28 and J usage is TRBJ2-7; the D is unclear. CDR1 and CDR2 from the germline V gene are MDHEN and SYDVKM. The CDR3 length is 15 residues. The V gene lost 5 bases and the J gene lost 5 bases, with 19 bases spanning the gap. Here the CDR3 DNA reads TGTGCCAGCAGTGCGTCGGGTCCCGCTTCCGACGAGCAGTACTTC. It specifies CASSASGPASDEQYF.

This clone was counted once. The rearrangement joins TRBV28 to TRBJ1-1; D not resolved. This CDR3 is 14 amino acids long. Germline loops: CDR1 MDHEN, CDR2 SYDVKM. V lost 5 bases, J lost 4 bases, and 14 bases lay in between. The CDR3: CASSTRLIFTEAFF. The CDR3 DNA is TGTGCCAGCAGTACCCGCCTGATCTTCACTGAAGCTTTCTTT.